This T cell receptor (beta chain) was sequenced for a study of PD-L1 blockade in urothelial cancer (dated by TCRdb to 2016 to 2017). Regarding the research as a whole: Therapy was started in the mid-2010s for all patients, and atezolizumab 1,200 mg was administered intravenously every 3 weeks. Pretreatment tumor samples, along with matched peripheral blood serially collected before and after atezolizumab treatment, were subjected to TCR sequencing. About 85% of the 29 patients were males with bladder-origin urothelial cancer, and about 65% of the 29 reported a prior smoking history. The study, an exploratory multi-omic analysis, examined somatic, immune and clinical correlates of response to PD-L1 blockade with atezolizumab in urothelial cancer. Blood samples were analyzed at 3 weeks after treatment start (second dose) and at 6 weeks after treatment start. Durable clinical benefit was defined as a progression-free survival longer than 6 months, and TCR features were additionally tested against progression-free survival and overall survival. In the same patients, whole exome sequencing and RNA sequencing of pretreatment tumors were performed in addition to TCR sequencing. Durable clinical benefit was achieved by nine patients but not by the remaining 20. Approximately 30 patients had pretreatment blood TCR-seq, around 25 had at least one posttreatment blood collection, and around 25 had tumor TCR-seq. An ECOG performance status of 0 or 1 was recorded for the patients, and 0 to 3 prior chemotherapy regimens had been received by the patients. Blood samples yielded a median of around 140,000 T cells and more than 80,000 unique TCRs, with median clonality 0.080. Broad study findings and their caveats: Among patients with durable benefit, tumor-associated TCR clones showed greater expansion in peripheral blood 3 weeks after treatment started (n ≈ 24, p = 0.022). A pretreatment peripheral blood TCR clonality below the median was linked to improved progression-free and overall survival. Small sample size (n ≈ 28) and many exploratory analyses mean the results are intended to be hypothesis-generating.

Synthetic TCR analog templates were spiked into each PCR so that absolute template abundance could be estimated from read counts. The immunoSEQ assay was used to amplify TCRbeta CDR3 regions from genomic DNA with bias-controlled V and J gene primers. Sequencing of rearranged TCRbeta segments was done at approximately 20X coverage. As for the authors' bioinformatics: Sequencing errors were corrected by clustering, and CDR3s were annotated against IMGT so that V, D and J genes could be assigned. Downstream analyses used only productive TCRbeta rearrangements and left out out-of-frame or stop-codon sequences. To compute clonality, Shannon entropy was normalized by the log of the number of unique productive sequences and then subtracted from one. Fisher's exact test with Benjamini-Hochberg correction, at a threshold of adjusted p below 0.01, was used to find clones that differed between time points or between blood and tumor. Held by TCRdb, this immuneACCESS table contains in-frame sequences only and omits some clones. Under half of the omission traces to an unresolved V gene where checked; the cause of the rest is unknown. V, J and clone size are those of that table, while D and trimming were read from the DNA. In all, the sample holds some 31,000 clones, and 79% of those were seen once. About 3.7% of the sample rests with the top ten.

Read against the paper, the sample's time point label means: peripheral blood 6 weeks after treatment start. The cohort comprised 25 to 35 patients with locally advanced or metastatic urothelial carcinoma treated at Memorial Sloan Kettering on a trial protocol. Peripheral blood mononuclear cells were collected pretreatment and during treatment, at between 1 and 8 total time points per patient. The Qiagen DNeasy Blood extraction kit was used to purify genomic DNA from total PBMCs and tumor samples. PBMCs were collected pretreatment and during treatment and were isolated and stored as previously described. For this clone: Its antigen target is currently unknown. Nothing much larger sits one base from this clone, and base qualities are not available.

Trimming removed 2 bases from V and 6 bases from J; the gene matches leave 4 bases unexplained. CDR1 and CDR2 are read off the germline V gene as LGHNA and YSLEER. The CDR3, cysteine through phenylalanine, is 16 amino acids long. Just CDR3 DNA is preserved here, 48 bases in frame from base 1. The material was PBMCs, obtained around atezolizumab (anti-PD-L1) treatment. The receptor comes from a man aged 70 or older with urothelial cancer. The rearranged chain carries TRBV4-3 and TRBJ2-2; the central 12 bases match TRBD2. The CDR3 reads as follows: CASSQRLAGGAGELFF. The bases are TGCGCCAGCAGCCAACGGCTAGCGGGGGGGGCCGGGGAGCTGTTTTTT.